This T cell receptor (beta chain) was observed in a study of breast tumors, draining lymph nodes, adjacent tissues. Study-wide findings and caveats: Tumor T cell lymph node origin was a supported hypothesis, not proven.

There are 12 residues in the CDR3. V was trimmed by 10 bases and J by 1 base, leaving 11 bases between them. CDR1 is MNHEY and CDR2 is SMNVEV in the germline V gene (reference sequence). TCRdb recomputed calls from the multiplex PCR reads with MiXCR, one row per CDR3 protein. The sample has under 110,000 distinct CDR3 sequences; more than 25% are singletons. There are many counts of this clonotype. Its antigen is still unknown. Axillary draining lymph nodes of breast cancer patients supplied the node samples. Input material: axillary lymph node tissue. The TCR was taken from a female donor with breast cancer. Some clones in this sample may be carry-over from other donors' samples. The chain joins TRBV27 to TRBJ2-7; no clear D gene. In DNA form, the CDR3 reads TGTGCCACCAGCAGCCGGTCCTACGAGCAGTACTTC. As protein: CATSSRSYEQYF.